Presented here are 16 T cell receptor beta chains from one specimen sequenced in a study of siplizumab effects on memory and regulatory T cells. The data were produced by immunoSEQ multiplex PCR, yet TCRdb's version contains in-frame clones alone and is incomplete. This sample yields around 9,000 clones, of which around 40% are seen a single time; under 9% belongs to the top ten. Responder and stimulator cells in the mixed lymphocyte reaction were cultured together for around 6 days at 37°C. The antigens these receptors bind are not known. Material for sequencing was CFSE-low (dividing) CD4+ T cells sorted from an allogeneic mixed lymphocyte reaction. The receptors were gathered from a human donor in good health; the cells came from an allogeneic mixed lymphocyte reaction.

CDR3 nucleotides: TGTGCCAGCAGCTTATACACGACTAATGAAAAACTGTTTTTT. It yields the protein CASSLYTTNEKLFF. This chain uses TRBV7-2 with TRBJ1-4; D is unclear. The V end lost 2 bases, the J end lost 2 bases, and 6 bases lay between the germline ends. This CDR3 spans 14 amino acids. In germline, CDR1 is SGHTA, CDR2 FQGNSA. Filled out from reference TRBV7-2 and TRBJ1-4, the complete variable domain reads GAGVSQSPSNKVTEKGKDVELRCDPISGHTALYWYRQSLGQGLEFLIYFQGNSAPDKSGLPSDRFSAERTGGSVSTLTIQRTQQEDSAVYLCASSLYTTNEKLFFGSGTQLSVL.

This clone appeared a few times. The V gene is TRBV7-2, the J gene TRBJ2-7; 10 bases are a match to TRBD1. The ends lost 5 bases at V and 2 bases at J; junction bases unmatched: 6. This CDR3 spans 15 amino acids. The germline gives CDR1 SGHTA, CDR2 FQGNSA. DNA for the CDR3: TGTGCCAGCAGCCTCGCCGGGACAGGGGCCTACGAGCAGTACTTC. Translating it yields CASSLAGTGAYEQYF.

In its sample, this clone ranks as medium-sized (0.01 to 0.1%). V and J are TRBV5-4 and TRBJ2-7; D gene ambiguous. Trimming cost V 1 base and J 2 bases, with 10 bases left between them. The CDR3 covers 14 residues. Germline CDR1 is SGHNT and CDR2 is YYREEE (reference sequence). The CDR3 coding sequence is TGTGCCAGCAGCTTGTACGGAGTAACCTACGAGCAGTACTTC. Its translation is CASSLYGVTYEQYF.

CDR3 nucleotides: TGTGCCAGCAGCACAGGCCCGCTTCCCCCCTACACCTTC. Amino acids: CASSTGPLPPYTF. The gene calls are TRBV2 and TRBJ1-2, with D perhaps TRBD1 (5 bases). The ends were cut back, 6 bases at V and 10 bases at J, with 18 bases in the middle. CDR1 is SNHLY and CDR2 is FYNNEI in the germline V gene. This CDR3 contains 13 residues.

V is TRBV6-6 and J is TRBJ2-7; possibly TRBD1 for D (6 bases). The V end was cut by 4 bases, the J end by 3 bases, with 13 bases between. There are 14 residues in the CDR3. CDR1 and CDR2 (germline): MNHNY, SVGAGI (reference sequence). This CDR3 is CASSSPQTGYEQYF. CDR3 bases: TGTGCCAGCAGTTCGCCCCAGACAGGCTACGAGCAGTACTTC.

This sequence joins TRBV7-9 and TRBJ2-7; 8 bases match TRBD2. Trimming removed 8 bases from V and 3 bases from J; junction bases left unmatched: 15. This CDR3 contains 16 residues. Germline CDR1 reads SEHNR; CDR2 reads FQNEAQ (reference sequence). CDR3 DNA: TGTGCCAGCGGCAGCTACGGACTAGCCTTGGGCTACGAGCAGTACTTC. Residues: CASGSYGLALGYEQYF.

This sequence joins TRBV7-2 and TRBJ2-1, with D perhaps being TRBD1 or TRBD2 (5 bases each). Germline values: CDR1 SGHTA, CDR2 FQGNSA. The CDR3 covers 14 residues. Deletions cut 5 bases from V and 3 bases from J, with 11 bases between. CDR3 DNA sequence: TGTGCCAGCAGCCGGGGCGAGGGCTACAATGAGCAGTTCTTC. Translated, it gives CASSRGEGYNEQFF.

The chain joins TRBV4-2 to TRBJ2-1, with a weak D call TRBD2 (5 bases). This CDR3 region has 14 residues. V was clipped by 7 bases and J by 5 bases, with 15 bases between them. CDR1 and CDR2 from the germline V gene are LGHNA and YNFKEQ. The DNA of the CDR3 is TGTGCCAGCACCGAGACTAACCTTCACAATGAGCAGTTCTTC. It encodes CASTETNLHNEQFF.

This clone appeared once. The chain uses TRBV6-9 and TRBJ1-2; D is perhaps TRBD1 (5 bases). Trimming removed 8 bases at V and 0 bases at J, with 10 bases between. Germline values: CDR1 MNHGY, CDR2 SVAAGI. The CDR3 totals 13 residues. Here the CDR3 reads CASRRDANYGYTF. The CDR3 DNA follows: TGTGCCAGCCGAAGGGACGCTAACTATGGCTACACCTTC.

This clone ranks as medium-sized. V and J are TRBV28 and TRBJ1-5, with D possibly TRBD1 on 5 matching bases. The germline V gene encodes CDR1 MDHEN and CDR2 SYDVKM. There are 14 residues in the CDR3. Trimming removed 7 bases at V and 6 bases at J, with 16 bases between. CDR3 DNA: TGTGCCAGCATATCACCTGGGGGTATTCAGCCCCAGCATTTT. Its translation is CASISPGGIQPQHF.

The chain combines TRBV5-1 with TRBJ2-5; 10 nucleotides match TRBD2. The assigned J gene may be wrong: the sequence end matches TRBJ2-7 better. This CDR3 is built from 13 residues. In germline, CDR1 is SGHRS, CDR2 YFSETQ. CDR3 sequence: CASSRTSGYEQYF. The CDR3, as DNA: TGCGCCAGCAGCCGGACTAGCGGATACGAGCAGTACTTC.

The chain is built from TRBV5-1 and TRBJ2-1; the match to TRBD2 covers 11 bases. The germline CDR1 and CDR2 sequences are SGHRS and YFSETQ. V was clipped by 4 bases and J by 5 bases; unmatched bases: 8. CDR3 length: 16 amino acids. This CDR3 reads CASSPDSSGRNNEQFF. CDR3 DNA sequence: TGCGCCAGCAGCCCCGACTCTAGCGGGAGGAACAATGAGCAGTTCTTC. Full variable domain (missing parts from reference TRBV5-1 and TRBJ2-1): KAGVTQTPRYLIKTRGQQVTLSCSPISGHRSVSWYQQTPGQGLQFLFEYFSETQRNKGNFPGRFSGRQFSNSRSEMNVSTLELGDSALYLCASSPDSSGRNNEQFFGPGTRLTVL.

This clone has only a few counts. The chain combines TRBV5-4 with TRBJ2-5, with 7 bases aligning to TRBD2. With V trimmed by 5 bases and J by 2 bases, 6 bases remained unmatched. Per germline, CDR1 SGHNT and CDR2 YYREEE (reference sequence). The CDR3 runs 14 residues. DNA of the CDR3: TGTGCCAGCAGTCGAGCGGGACTACAAGAGACCCAGTACTTC. As protein: CASSRAGLQETQYF.

The V and J genes are TRBV28 and TRBJ1-4, with D unclear. The CDR3 runs 13 residues. V was clipped by 6 bases and J by 3 bases, with 8 bases between them. Germline V gene sequence: CDR1 MDHEN, CDR2 SYDVKM. In DNA form, the CDR3 reads TGTGCCAGCAGCCTCGATCCTAATGAAAAACTGTTTTTT. It is translated as CASSLDPNEKLFF.

The chain couples TRBV16 to TRBJ2-7; D is possibly TRBD2 (6 bases). In germline, CDR1 is KGHSY, CDR2 FQNENV. Trimming shortened V by 1 base and J by 6 bases, and 10 bases separated the two germline ends. The CDR3 contains 13 residues. This CDR3 is CASSQWRETEQYF. Here the CDR3 DNA reads TGTGCCAGCAGCCAATGGAGGGAGACCGAGCAGTACTTC.

The chain carries TRBV7-3 and TRBJ2-2; 12 bases map to TRBD2. V lost 6 bases to trimming and J lost 5 bases; unmatched junction nucleotides: 4. The germline gives CDR1 SGHTA, CDR2 FQGTGA. This CDR3 has 15 residues. The CDR3 nucleotides read TGTGCCAGCAGTGGGACTAGCGGGCCGACCGGGGAGCTGTTTTTT. It translates to CASSGTSGPTGELFF.